This TCR beta chain was documented in a study of cytomegalovirus exposure and HLA in healthy donors. Findings of the study overall: Later on, analysis showed that most CMV-associated TCR beta chains appeared to be HLA-restricted. In a later analysis, V- and J-gene trimming of beta chains associated with a DCLRE1C missense variant, replicated independently. CMV antigen specificity was confirmed in vitro for a few CMV-associated chains. There was a cluster of highly shared sequence variants that was likely a sequencing artifact.

About this clone itself: Its matching antigen is unknown.

Germline assignment: CDR1 MDHEN and CDR2 SYDVKM. V trimming: 7 bases; J trimming: 7 bases; junction bases outside the gene matches: 10. The length of the CDR3 is 15 residues. PCR was performed using 60 Vbeta and 13 Jbeta primers. The data were produced by immunoSEQ multiplex PCR, yet TCRdb's version contains in-frame clones alone and is incomplete. The data show approximately 150,000 clones, roughly four fifths seen once. The chain uses TRBV28 and TRBJ1-6, with TRBD1 matching 7 bases. Sequenced: PBMCs. The sequence was obtained from a man in his forties or fifties in good health and CMV-seropositive. The CDR3 DNA reads TGTGCCAGCACCCCACCGGACAGGACGAATTCACCCCTCCACTTT. It codes for CASTPPDRTNSPLHF. Full variable domain (outside the CDR3, taken from reference TRBV28 and TRBJ1-6): DVKVTQSSRYLVKRTGEKVFLECVQDMDHENMFWYRQDPGLGLRLIYFSYDVKMKEKGDIPEGYSVSREKKERFSLILESASTNQTSMYLCASTPPDRTNSPLHFGNGTRLTVT.